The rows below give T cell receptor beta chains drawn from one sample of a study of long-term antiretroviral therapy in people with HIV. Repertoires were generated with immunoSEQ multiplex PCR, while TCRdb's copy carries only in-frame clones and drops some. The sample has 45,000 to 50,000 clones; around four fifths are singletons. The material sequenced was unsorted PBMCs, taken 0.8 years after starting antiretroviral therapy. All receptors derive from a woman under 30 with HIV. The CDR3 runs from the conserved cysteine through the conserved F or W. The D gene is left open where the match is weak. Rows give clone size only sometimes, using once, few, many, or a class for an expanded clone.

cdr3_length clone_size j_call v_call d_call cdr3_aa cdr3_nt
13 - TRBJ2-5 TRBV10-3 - CAIKQDNQETQYF TGTGCCATCAAACAGGACAATCAAGAGACCCAGTACTTC
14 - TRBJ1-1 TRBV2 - CASSEGGTNTEAFF TGTGCCAGCAGTGAGGGTGGGACCAACACTGAAGCTTTCTTT
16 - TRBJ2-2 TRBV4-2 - CASSDSRDPNTGELFF TGTGCCAGCAGCGACAGCCGGGACCCGAACACCGGGGAGCTGTTTTTT
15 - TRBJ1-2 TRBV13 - CASSISQGGARGYTF TGTGCCAGCAGCATATCTCAGGGAGGGGCGCGGGGCTACACCTTC
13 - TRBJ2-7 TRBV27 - CASSLTTGSEQYF TGTGCCAGCAGTTTAACGACGGGTTCCGAGCAGTACTTC
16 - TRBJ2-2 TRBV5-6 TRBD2 CATQGGPSLGTGELFF TGTGCCACCCAGGGAGGGCCTTCCCTAGGCACCGGGGAGCTGTTTTTT
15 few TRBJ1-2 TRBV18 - CASSPQGTANYGYTF TGTGCCAGCTCACCACAGGGGACGGCTAACTATGGCTACACCTTC
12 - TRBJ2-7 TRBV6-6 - CASSTDNYEQYF TGTGCCAGCAGTACGGACAACTACGAGCAGTACTTC
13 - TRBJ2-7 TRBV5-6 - CASSEGLPYEQYF TGTGCCAGCAGCGAAGGACTACCTTACGAGCAGTACTTC
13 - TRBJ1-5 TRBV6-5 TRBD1 CASSYTRTGAFIF TGTGCCAGCAGTTACACAAGGACAGGGGCCTTCATATTT
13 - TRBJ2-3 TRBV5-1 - CASSWVPTDTQYF TGCGCCAGCAGCTGGGTGCCCACAGATACGCAGTATTTT
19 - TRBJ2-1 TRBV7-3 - CASSLFPVGLAGRVDEQFF TGTGCCAGCAGCTTATTTCCAGTCGGGCTAGCCGGGAGAGTCGATGAGCAGTTCTTC
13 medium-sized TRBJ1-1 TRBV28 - CASSLGRNTEAFF TGTGCCAGCAGTTTGGGCAGAAACACTGAAGCTTTCTTT
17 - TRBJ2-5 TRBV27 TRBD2 CASSRSGGLAGEETQYF TGTGCCAGCAGTCGCTCCGGGGGTTTAGCGGGAGAAGAGACCCAGTACTTC
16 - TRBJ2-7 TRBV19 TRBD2 CASSTGASGNFYEQYF TGTGCCAGTAGCACAGGAGCTAGCGGGAATTTCTACGAGCAGTACTTC
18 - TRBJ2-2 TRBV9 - CASSVASGASPNTGELFF TGTGCCAGCAGCGTAGCTTCAGGAGCCTCCCCCAACACCGGGGAGCTGTTTTTT
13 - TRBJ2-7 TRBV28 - CATTRPPSYEQYF TGTGCCACCACCCGGCCGCCATCCTACGAGCAGTACTTC
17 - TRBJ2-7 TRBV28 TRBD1 CASSHLNPRTGTYEQYF TGTGCCAGCAGTCACTTAAACCCCCGGACAGGAACCTACGAGCAGTACTTC
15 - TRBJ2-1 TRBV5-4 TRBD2 CASSLFERESNEQFF TGTGCCAGCAGCTTGTTTGAGCGGGAGAGCAATGAGCAGTTCTTC
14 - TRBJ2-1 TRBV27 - CASSLSVLIPEQFF TGTGCCAGCAGTTTATCTGTACTCATACCTGAGCAGTTCTTC
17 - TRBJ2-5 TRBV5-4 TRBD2 CASSFGGSGLLRETQYF TGTGCCAGCAGCTTCGGCGGGAGTGGTTTACTACGAGAGACCCAGTACTTC
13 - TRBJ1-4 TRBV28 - CASSSRPSGKLFF TGTGCCAGCAGTTCCCGACCTAGCGGAAAACTGTTTTTT
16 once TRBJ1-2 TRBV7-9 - CASSLLTLGLNYGYTF TGTGCCAGCAGCTTACTGACGTTGGGTCTTAACTATGGCTACACCTTC
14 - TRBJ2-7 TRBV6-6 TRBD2 CASHGGDLFGEQYF TGTGCCAGCCACGGGGGGGATCTCTTCGGCGAGCAGTACTTC
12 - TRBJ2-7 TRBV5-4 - CASTTPSYEQYF TGTGCCAGCACCACCCCCTCCTACGAGCAGTACTTC
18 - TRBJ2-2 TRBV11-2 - CASSLFFGASTGTGELFF TGTGCCAGCAGCTTATTTTTTGGGGCTAGTACTGGCACCGGGGAGCTGTTTTTT
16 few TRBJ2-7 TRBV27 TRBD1 CASSFTATGRSAPQYF TGTGCCAGCAGTTTCACCGCGACAGGGAGATCAGCTCCGCAGTACTTC
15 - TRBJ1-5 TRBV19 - CASSISAGPNQPQHF TGTGCCAGTAGTATTAGCGCAGGTCCCAATCAGCCCCAGCATTTT
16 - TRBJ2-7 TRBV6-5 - CASSYSLGGRGAEQYF TGTGCCAGCAGTTACTCACTCGGAGGGAGAGGCGCCGAGCAGTACTTC
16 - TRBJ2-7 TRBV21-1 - CASNVAGTRISYEQYF TGTGCCAGCAACGTAGCCGGGACCCGGATCTCCTACGAGCAGTACTTC
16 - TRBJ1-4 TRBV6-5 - CASSYVGRGNNEKLFF TGTGCCAGCAGTTATGTGGGGCGTGGGAATAATGAAAAACTGTTTTTT
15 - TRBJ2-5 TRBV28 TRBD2 CASSFLAGDQETQYF TGTGCCAGCAGTTTCCTGGCGGGAGACCAAGAGACCCAGTACTTC
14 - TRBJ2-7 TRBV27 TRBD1 CASTAGQGYHEQYF TGTGCCAGCACAGCGGGACAGGGTTATCACGAGCAGTACTTC
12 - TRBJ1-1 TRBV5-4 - CASSWEQGEAFF TGTGCCAGCAGCTGGGAGCAGGGGGAAGCTTTCTTT
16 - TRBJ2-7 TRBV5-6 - CASSFGGGRVGGEQYF TGTGCCAGCAGCTTTGGGGGGGGCAGGGTCGGAGGGGAGCAGTACTTC
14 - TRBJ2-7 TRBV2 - CASTAPDRNYEQYF TGTGCCAGCACCGCCCCGGACAGAAATTACGAGCAGTACTTC
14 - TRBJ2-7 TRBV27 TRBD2 CASSPSGKKGEQYF TGTGCCAGCAGTCCTAGCGGGAAGAAAGGCGAGCAGTACTTC
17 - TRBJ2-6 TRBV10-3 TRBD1 CAIRDRVEPSGANVLTF TGTGCCATCAGGGACAGGGTAGAACCCTCTGGGGCCAACGTCCTGACTTTC
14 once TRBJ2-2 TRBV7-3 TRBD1 CASSSGGDTGELFF TGTGCCAGCAGCTCAGGGGGAGACACCGGGGAGCTGTTTTTT
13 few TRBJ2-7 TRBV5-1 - CASSLENSWEQYF TGCGCCAGCAGCTTGGAGAACAGCTGGGAGCAGTACTTC
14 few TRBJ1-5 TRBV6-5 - CASSSPGLNQPQHF TGTGCCAGCAGTTCCCCCGGGCTGAATCAGCCCCAGCATTTT
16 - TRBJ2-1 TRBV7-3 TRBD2 CASSLTGLAGWNEQFF TGTGCCAGCAGCTTAACGGGACTAGCGGGATGGAATGAGCAGTTCTTC
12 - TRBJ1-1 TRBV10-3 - CAISESDIAAFF TGTGCCATCAGTGAGTCAGACATTGCGGCTTTCTTT
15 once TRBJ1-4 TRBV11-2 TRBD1 CASSLSGQGGEKLFF TGTGCCAGCAGCTTAAGTGGACAGGGAGGTGAAAAACTGTTTTTT
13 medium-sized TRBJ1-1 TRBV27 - CASSDILGTEAFF TGTGCCAGTTCCGACATCCTTGGGACTGAAGCTTTCTTT
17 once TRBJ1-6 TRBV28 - CASSLSPGYVRNSPLHF TGTGCCAGCAGTTTATCCCCGGGGTACGTCCGTAATTCACCCCTCCACTTT